Below, 32 T cell receptor beta chains from the same sample are listed, as sequenced in a study of blood T cell repertoires in COVID-19. Assay: immunoSEQ multiplex PCR; the TCRdb copy retains only in-frame clones and omits some. The table shows around 250,000 clones, with about 90% occurring only once. The sequenced material came from PBMCs or T cells enriched from blood (not recorded which). The source of these receptors is a human donor in a cohort exposed to, infected with or recovered from COVID-19 (not recorded which). The donor label of this sample is uncertain.

V and J are TRBV19 and TRBJ1-2; maybe TRBD1 (6 bases). V lost 6 bases and J lost 6, with 17 bases in between. The germline gives CDR1 LNHDA, CDR2 SQIVND (reference sequence). The CDR3 is made up of 14 amino acids. In DNA, the CDR3 is TGTGCCAGTAGGGACGAAGACAGGATAAATGGCTACACCTTC. It translates to CASRDEDRINGYTF. Full variable domain (rest looked up from reference TRBV19 and TRBJ1-2): DGGITQSPKYLFRKEGQNVTLSCEQNLNHDAMYWYRQDPGQGLRLIYYSQIVNDFQKGDIAEGYSVSREKKESFPLTVTSAQKNPTAFYLCASRDEDRINGYTFGSGTRLTVV.

The chain is built from TRBV28 and TRBJ1-1; no definite D call. This CDR3 is built from 13 residues. Between the trimmed V and J ends, which lost 3 bases and 2 bases, there was a span of 7 bases. CDR1 is MDHEN, CDR2 SYDVKM, per germline. CDR3 bases: TGTGCCAGCAGTTTTCCGGGTAACACTGAAGCTTTCTTT. Residues: CASSFPGNTEAFF.

This sequence joins TRBV9 and TRBJ1-4; D uncertain. This CDR3 is 14 amino acids long. From germline, CDR1 is SGDLS and CDR2 YYNGEE. The ends were cut back, 5 bases at V and 5 bases at J, with 13 bases in the middle. The CDR3 here is CASRGEGINEKLFF. CDR3 coding DNA: TGTGCCAGCAGGGGAGAGGGAATAAATGAAAAACTGTTTTTT.

The J gene is TRBJ1-1, the V gene TRBV27; a weak D match, TRBD1 (6 bases). V lost 2 bases, J lost 6 bases, and 13 bases lay in between. Germline lookup yields CDR1 MNHEY and CDR2 SMNVEV (reference sequence). The CDR3 runs 14 residues. The CDR3 DNA reads TGTGCCAGCAGTTTACTCAGGGGTATGGCTGAAGCTTTCTTT. Amino acid sequence: CASSLLRGMAEAFF.

The chain employs TRBV4-1 and TRBJ1-2; D may be TRBD1 (5 bases). The V gene's germline CDR1 is MGHRA and CDR2 YSYEKL. This CDR3 region has 17 residues. V gave up 0 bases and J gave up 4 bases, with 18 bases separating them. The CDR3 nucleotides read TGCGCCAGCAGCCAAGATCAAGGGGAGGGACTGTTCTATGGCTACACCTTC. It codes for CASSQDQGEGLFYGYTF.

The count of this clone is one. The chain combines TRBV2 with TRBJ1-4; 10 nucleotides line up with TRBD1. Germline trimming cut 4 bases from V and 3 bases from J; bases unmatched to any gene: 20. Germline V gene lookup returns CDR1 SNHLY and CDR2 FYNNEI. CDR3 length: 21 residues. The CDR3 region has the DNA TGTGCCAGCAGTGGCCCACCCCGAGCCGGACAGGGGGAGGAGGCTAATGAAAAACTGTTTTTT. Protein: CASSGPPRAGQGEEANEKLFF.

The chain recombines TRBV19 with TRBJ2-5; tentatively, D is TRBD1 (5 bases). This CDR3 spans 13 amino acids. From germline, CDR1 is LNHDA and CDR2 SQIVND (reference sequence). Deletions cut 2 bases from V and 3 bases from J, with 7 bases between. The CDR3 protein is CASSIQGEETQYF. CDR3 sequence (DNA): TGTGCCAGTAGTATACAAGGGGAAGAGACCCAGTACTTC. The full variable domain, rest sourced from reference TRBV19 and TRBJ2-5, is DGGITQSPKYLFRKEGQNVTLSCEQNLNHDAMYWYRQDPGQGLRLIYYSQIVNDFQKGDIAEGYSVSREKKESFPLTVTSAQKNPTAFYLCASSIQGEETQYFGPGTRLLVL.

The gene calls are TRBV25-1 and TRBJ1-2; 9 positions match TRBD1. The CDR3 spans 17 residues. With 3 bases clipped from V and 6 bases from J, the junction kept 14 bases outside the gene matches. In germline, CDR1 is MGHDK, CDR2 SYGVNS. CDR3 nucleotide sequence: TGTGCCAGCAGTGAGAGGGGACAGGGAAGCGGTGTAGATGGCTACACCTTC. Amino acid sequence: CASSERGQGSGVDGYTF.

The chain is built from TRBV10-3 and TRBJ2-7; 8 positions agree with TRBD1. The junction had 6 bases not matched to a gene; V was cut back by 8 bases and J by 0 bases. The CDR3 covers 14 residues. Per the germline V gene, CDR1 is ENHRY and CDR2 is SYGVKD. CDR3 protein: CAIGTGGGSYEQYF. The CDR3 DNA sequence: TGTGCCATCGGGACAGGCGGTGGCTCCTACGAGCAGTACTTC.

CDR3 nucleotides: TGCGCCAGCAGTAGGGGACAGGGGCTACCGAACACCGGGGAGCTGTTTTTT. Amino acid sequence: CASSRGQGLPNTGELFF. V and J are TRBV10-2 and TRBJ2-2; 10 bases agree with TRBD1. Germline V gene sequence: CDR1 WSHSY, CDR2 SAAADI. The CDR3 runs to 17 residues. The ends lost 5 bases at V and 0 bases at J; junction bases unmatched: 6.

The chain is built from TRBV4-2 and TRBJ2-7, with TRBD2 matching 9 bases. Losses at the gene ends were 0 bases for V and 4 bases for J; bases not matched to a gene: 7. There are 16 residues in the CDR3. Germline loops: CDR1 LGHNA, CDR2 YNFKEQ. Here the CDR3 DNA reads TGTGCCAGCAGCCAAGAAGGGGCTAGCGGGGCGTACGAGCAGTACTTC. This sequence encodes CASSQEGASGAYEQYF.

The CDR3 DNA reads TGTGCCAGCAGTTCCTATTGGAACACTGAAGCTTTCTTT. This gives the protein CASSSYWNTEAFF. The chain carries TRBV12-3 or TRBV12-4 and TRBJ1-1; D unclear. The CDR3 consists of 13 residues. V dropped 4 bases and J dropped 1 base, with 7 bases sitting between them.

The chain employs TRBV6-5 and TRBJ1-2; D not certain. Germline CDR1 reads MNHEY; CDR2 reads SVGAGI. This CDR3 is 13 amino acids long. With 3 bases removed from V and 4 bases from J, the gap between germline ends came to 9 bases. This CDR3 is CASSYGNGYGYTF. CDR3 sequence (DNA): TGTGCCAGCAGTTATGGCAATGGCTATGGCTACACCTTC.

The chain employs TRBV27 and TRBJ2-2, with 8 positions matching TRBD1. CDR3 length: 15 residues. The ends lost 8 bases at V and 5 bases at J; junction bases unmatched: 10. Germline CDR1 and CDR2: MNHEY and SMNVEV (reference sequence). CDR3 residues: CASPPGRGRTGELFF. DNA of the CDR3: TGTGCCAGCCCCCCGGGCAGGGGGCGTACCGGGGAGCTGTTTTTT.

V and J are TRBV6-5 and TRBJ1-4, with 11 positions matching TRBD1. The CDR3 consists of 16 residues. Trimming took 0 bases from V and 3 from J; bases not matched to a gene: 0. Looked up from germline, CDR1 is MNHEY and CDR2 is SVGAGI. The CDR3, as DNA: TGTGCCAGCAGTTACTCGGGACAGGGGGCTAATGAAAAACTGTTTTTT. Translation gives CASSYSGQGANEKLFF.

This clone appeared a single time. The rearrangement uses TRBV2 and TRBJ2-7; D is unclear. The germline CDR1 and CDR2 sequences are SNHLY and FYNNEI. The CDR3 covers 14 residues. The ends were cut back, 6 bases at V and 0 bases at J, with 12 bases in the middle. This chain's CDR3 is CASRFGSFSYEQYF. The CDR3 DNA reads TGTGCCAGCAGATTCGGGTCCTTCTCCTACGAGCAGTACTTC.

This chain connects TRBV5-4 to TRBJ1-2; the D is unclear. Germline-derived CDR1 and CDR2 are SGHNT and YYREEE (reference sequence). Trimming removed 1 base from V and 0 bases from J, with 7 bases in between. The CDR3 covers 14 residues. This CDR3 is CASSLPSANYGYTF. CDR3 in DNA: TGTGCCAGCAGCTTGCCATCAGCTAACTATGGCTACACCTTC. Filled out from reference TRBV5-4 and TRBJ1-2, the complete variable domain reads ETGVTQSPTHLIKTRGQQVTLRCSSQSGHNTVSWYQQALGQGPQFIFQYYREEENGRGNFPPRFSGLQFPNYSSELNVNALELDDSALYLCASSLPSANYGYTFGSGTRLTVV.

This chain joins TRBV7-3 and TRBJ2-1; TRBD2 is a possible D gene (7 bases). CDR1 and CDR2 (germline): SGHTA, FQGTGA. The CDR3 extends over 18 amino acids. The V end was cut by 4 bases, the J end by 0 bases, with 19 bases between. The CDR3 nucleotides are TGTGCCAGCAGCTCTGAAACGGGGGGCCTCTTCTCCTACAATGAGCAGTTCTTC. This codes for CASSSETGGLFSYNEQFF.

V and J are TRBV2 and TRBJ1-1; perhaps TRBD1 as D (6 bases). Per the germline V gene, CDR1 is SNHLY and CDR2 is FYNNEI. The length of the CDR3 is 13 residues. The germline V and J ends were trimmed by 8 bases and 0 bases, with 10 bases remaining between them. CDR3 nucleotides: TGTGCCAGCGGGGGGGCGATGAACACTGAAGCTTTCTTT. It codes for CASGGAMNTEAFF.

The genes are TRBV2 and TRBJ1-2; D perhaps matches TRBD1 (6 bases). The CDR3 has 13 residues. Germline values: CDR1 SNHLY, CDR2 FYNNEI. V lost 4 bases and J 8 bases, leaving 14 bases between the germline ends. CDR3 residues: CASSGTGRGGYTF. CDR3 DNA sequence: TGTGCCAGCAGTGGAACAGGGCGAGGCGGCTACACCTTC.

The V and J genes are TRBV15 and TRBJ2-5; 9 bases agree with TRBD2. J gave up 5 bases and V 1 base, and 8 bases lay outside the gene matches. The CDR3 runs to 16 residues. The germline CDR1 and CDR2 sequences are LNHNV and YYDKDF (reference sequence). The CDR3 spells CATSRVIQRGVETQYF. The CDR3 nucleotides read TGTGCCACCAGCAGAGTCATCCAGCGGGGGGTTGAGACCCAGTACTTC.

This sequence joins TRBV4-1 and TRBJ2-3; a possible D gene is TRBD1 (6 bases). The CDR3 totals 15 residues. Trimming pared 3 bases from V and 3 bases from J, leaving 13 bases between. From germline, CDR1 is MGHRA and CDR2 YSYEKL. The CDR3 DNA reads as TGCGCCAGCAGCCAGGTTGGGACACTTACAGATACGCAGTATTTT. This translates into CASSQVGTLTDTQYF.

This chain connects TRBV5-5 to TRBJ2-5, with TRBD2 identical over 7 bases. This CDR3 comprises 16 residues. Germline CDR1 and CDR2: SGHKS and YYEKEE (reference sequence). Unmatched junction bases numbered 11, after V lost 4 bases and J lost 2 bases. The CDR3 reads CASSRSRGLKQETQYF. For the CDR3, the DNA is TGTGCCAGCAGCCGAAGCCGGGGACTAAAACAAGAGACCCAGTACTTC. Full variable domain (remainder filled in from reference TRBV5-5 and TRBJ2-5): DAGVTQSPTHLIKTRGQQVTLRCSPISGHKSVSWYQQVLGQGPQFIFQYYEKEERGRGNFPDRFSARQFPNYSSELNVNALLLGDSALYLCASSRSRGLKQETQYFGPGTRLLVL.

A few counts support this clone. The V and J genes are TRBV7-6 and TRBJ2-7, with D tentatively TRBD2 (5 bases). V lost 5 bases and J 4 bases, leaving 12 bases between the germline ends. The CDR3 runs 13 residues. Germline V gene data show CDR1 as SGHVS and CDR2 as FNYEAQ. In DNA, the CDR3 is TGTGCCAGCAGCCAACCAGGACTTTACGAGCAGTACTTC. Translated: CASSQPGLYEQYF. Using reference TRBV7-6 and TRBJ2-7 for the parts outside the CDR3, the full variable domain is GAGVSQSPRYKVTKRGQDVALRCDPISGHVSLYWYRQALGQGPEFLTYFNYEAQQDKSGLPNDRFSAERPEGSISTLTIQRTEQRDSAMYRCASSQPGLYEQYFGPGTRLTVT.

The chain couples TRBV4-1 to TRBJ2-2; D gene ambiguous. The germline V gene has CDR1 MGHRA and CDR2 YSYEKL. The CDR3 has 12 residues. Trimming took off 4 bases at V and 5 bases at J, with 5 bases between the two ends. Here the CDR3 DNA reads TGCGCCAGCAGCCTAACTACCGGGGAGCTGTTTTTT. Its translation is CASSLTTGELFF.

The J gene is TRBJ1-5, the V gene TRBV5-5; D gene ambiguous. V was pared by 0 bases and J by 0 bases, with 10 bases between. This CDR3 has 16 residues. Germline CDR1 is SGHKS and CDR2 is YYEKEE (reference sequence). CDR3 residues: CASSLDWQYSNQPQHF. Written as DNA, the CDR3 is TGTGCCAGCAGCTTGGATTGGCAGTATAGCAATCAGCCCCAGCATTTT.

The rearrangement joins TRBV5-1 to TRBJ1-2; weak D call: TRBD1 (6 bases). The CDR3 contains 17 residues. Germline assignment: CDR1 SGHRS and CDR2 YFSETQ. The V gene lost 1 base and the J gene lost 2 bases, with 18 bases spanning the gap. The CDR3 reads CASSLTLQGMGNYGYTF. The CDR3 DNA reads as TGCGCCAGCAGCTTGACATTACAGGGAATGGGGAACTATGGCTACACCTTC.

The chain combines TRBV6-4 with TRBJ2-3, with a weak D call TRBD1 (6 bases). Germline V gene data show CDR1 as MRHNA and CDR2 as SNTAGT. The ends were cut back, 6 bases at V and 1 base at J, with 14 bases in the middle. The CDR3 totals 15 residues. The CDR3 spells CASSKTGARTDTQYF. The CDR3 DNA is TGTGCCAGCAGCAAGACAGGCGCACGCACAGATACGCAGTATTTT.

The chain uses TRBV10-3 and TRBJ1-1, with D possibly being TRBD1 (6 bases). V was cut by 9 bases and J by 3 bases, with 14 bases left in between. Germline V gene data show CDR1 as ENHRY and CDR2 as SYGVKD. The CDR3 loop spans 13 amino acids. DNA of the CDR3: TGTGCCATAACAGGGAGGGAAGACACTGAAGCTTTCTTT. This gives the protein CAITGREDTEAFF.

This chain links TRBV5-1 with TRBJ2-7; the D gene is possibly TRBD1 (6 bases). The CDR3 covers 14 residues. CDR1 is SGHRS and CDR2 is YFSETQ in the germline V gene. V was pared by 2 bases and J by 3 bases, with 12 bases between. The CDR3 region is CASSLGTTVYEQYF. The CDR3 DNA is TGCGCCAGCAGCTTAGGGACAACAGTCTACGAGCAGTACTTC.

The rearrangement joins TRBV14 to TRBJ1-2; perhaps TRBD1 as D (5 bases). The CDR3 runs 12 residues. Germline CDR1 SGHDN, CDR2 FVKESK. Trimming took 4 bases from V and 3 from J, leaving 6 bases between them. The CDR3 region has the DNA TGTGCCAGCAGCCCGGGGGACTATGGCTACACCTTC. It encodes CASSPGDYGYTF.

The gene calls are TRBV15 and TRBJ2-7, with a possible D match to TRBD2 (5 bases). V dropped 4 bases and J dropped 6 bases, with 19 bases sitting between them. The CDR3 has 15 residues. The germline gives CDR1 LNHNV, CDR2 YYDKDF (reference sequence). The CDR3 region has the DNA TGTGCCACCAGCAAAGTAAGGGTAATGGACTCCGAGCAGTACTTC. Translation: CATSKVRVMDSEQYF.